The present TCR beta chain was sequenced within a study of radiotherapy plus CTLA-4 blockade in lung cancer. Study-level results: Some TCR clones had been derived from tumors. These clones expanded in peripheral blood after radiotherapy plus ipilimumab.

Germline V CDR1 and CDR2: SEHNR, FQNEAQ (reference sequence). The CDR3 contains 14 residues. V lost 8 bases and J 4 bases, leaving 12 bases between the germline ends. Points on this clone: The antigen remains undetermined.

Sequencing was performed with immunoSEQ multiplex PCR; in TCRdb, only in-frame clones are kept and a portion is missing. This table holds around 40,000 clones, about 74% found once. The clonotype comes from a human donor with non-small cell lung cancer who had stable disease on radiotherapy plus ipilimumab. The sample here was peripheral blood, taken from a patient treated with radiotherapy plus ipilimumab. The chain employs TRBV7-9 and TRBJ2-6, with unresolved D. The DNA for the CDR3 is TGTGCCAGCGCCGGCCAGGCCGGGGCCAACGTCCTGACTTTC. It translates to CASAGQAGANVLTF.